The 23 T cell receptor beta chains given below trace back to one sample, sequenced in a study of T cells in localized non-small cell lung cancer. Profiling relied on immunoSEQ multiplex PCR, and the TCRdb table lists in-frame clones only, not all of them. The sample lists tens of thousands of clones; over 65% were seen once. The input for sequencing was peripheral blood, taken before any cancer treatment. The receptors originated from a male donor older than 55 with stage II squamous cell lung carcinoma.

This rearrangement joins TRBV27 to TRBJ2-3, with D maybe TRBD2 (6 bases). The V end was cut by 6 bases, the J end by 3 bases, with 22 bases between. Germline CDR1 and CDR2: MNHEY and SMNVEV (reference sequence). The CDR3 has 17 amino acids. The CDR3 DNA reads as TGTGCCAGCAGGGGGAGGTGGCCAGGGCAGATTACAGATACGCAGTATTTT. This gives the protein CASRGRWPGQITDTQYF.

The rearrangement links TRBV18 to TRBJ1-3; 8 bases agree with TRBD1. CDR1 and CDR2 (germline): KGHSH, LQKENI. This CDR3 region has 17 residues. Trimming at V came to 4 bases and at J to 0 bases, leaving 8 bases not matched to a gene. The CDR3 region is CASSRPGQADSGNTIYF. The DNA of the CDR3 is TGTGCCAGCTCACGTCCGGGACAGGCAGACTCTGGAAACACCATATATTTT.

The chain couples TRBV7-9 to TRBJ1-1; TRBD1 aligns across 7 bases. The junction had 6 bases not matched to a gene; V was cut back by 1 base and J by 7 bases. The germline gives CDR1 SEHNR, CDR2 FQNEAQ (reference sequence). The CDR3 covers 14 residues. The CDR3 here is CASSLGDSRGEAFF. The CDR3 DNA follows: TGTGCCAGCAGCTTAGGGGACAGCCGGGGTGAAGCTTTCTTT.

This sequence joins TRBV6-5 and TRBJ2-7; either TRBD1 or TRBD2 may supply D (6 bases each). Germline V gene data show CDR1 as MNHEY and CDR2 as SVGAGI. V gave up 5 bases and J gave up 0 bases, with 11 bases separating them. CDR3 length: 14 amino acids. The CDR3 sequence is CASSQTGASYEQYF. CDR3 in DNA: TGTGCCAGCAGTCAGACGGGGGCCTCCTACGAGCAGTACTTC.

This chain uses TRBV5-6 with TRBJ2-5; 8 bases are shared with TRBD2. Per germline, CDR1 SGHDT and CDR2 YYEEEE. This CDR3 is built from 14 residues. Germline trimming cut 2 bases from V and 4 bases from J; bases unmatched to any gene: 4. This CDR3 reads CASSFLLAGETQYF. DNA of the CDR3: TGTGCCAGCAGCTTCTTGCTAGCGGGAGAGACCCAGTACTTC.

The chain is built from TRBV7-9 and TRBJ2-5, with TRBD1 matching 9 bases. The tail of the sequence fits TRBJ2-7 better, so the J call may be wrong. Germline CDR1 is SEHNR and CDR2 is FQNEAQ (reference sequence). The CDR3 has 16 residues. The CDR3 DNA reads as TGTGCCAGCAGTTTACCTCGACAGGGGGTTTCACACGAGCAGTACTTC. Amino acid sequence: CASSLPRQGVSHEQYF.

The chain recombines TRBV7-9 with TRBJ1-1, with D uncertain. The CDR3 is made up of 13 amino acids. Trimming stripped 3 bases from V and 6 bases from J, with 11 bases between. Looked up from germline, CDR1 is SEHNR and CDR2 is FQNEAQ (reference sequence). The CDR3 bases are TGTGCCAGCAGCTTCGCCGGAGGCGCTGAAGCTTTCTTT. Translated, it gives CASSFAGGAEAFF.

V usage is TRBV30 and J usage is TRBJ2-1, with TRBD2 identical over 15 bases. Trimming removed 5 bases from V and 13 bases from J; junction bases left unmatched: 6. The length of the CDR3 is 13 residues. Germline assignment: CDR1 GTSNPN and CDR2 SVGIG (reference sequence). The CDR3 DNA is TGTGCCTGGGGGACTAGCGGGAGGAGTCTTCAGTTCTTC. Translated: CAWGTSGRSLQFF.

The chain uses TRBV6-6 and TRBJ1-5; 7 bases are shared with TRBD1. With 6 bases clipped from V and 5 bases from J, the junction kept 7 bases outside the gene matches. This CDR3 comprises 14 residues. The germline CDR1 and CDR2 sequences are MNHNY and SVGAGI (reference sequence). CDR3 DNA sequence: TGTGCCAGCAGCCTCGACAGGGAGGATCAGCCCCAGCATTTT. Encoded protein: CASSLDREDQPQHF.

The chain is built from TRBV5-4 and TRBJ2-1, with 7 bases fitting TRBD1. This CDR3 region has 13 residues. V shed 4 bases, J shed 8 bases, and the junction held 6 bases outside the gene matches. Germline CDR1 and CDR2: SGHNT and YYREEE (reference sequence). The CDR3 DNA is TGTGCCAGCAGCGTGACAGGGAGCGATGAGCAGTTCTTC. It is translated as CASSVTGSDEQFF. Looking up the rest from reference TRBV5-4 and TRBJ2-1 gives the full variable domain: ETGVTQSPTHLIKTRGQQVTLRCSSQSGHNTVSWYQQALGQGPQFIFQYYREEENGRGNFPPRFSGLQFPNYSSELNVNALELDDSALYLCASSVTGSDEQFFGPGTRLTVL.

This clone was counted at least ten times. The gene calls are TRBV19 and TRBJ1-1; tentatively, D is TRBD1 (5 bases). V lost 8 bases to trimming and J lost 1 base, with 11 bases between them. This CDR3 contains 13 residues. Looked up from germline, CDR1 is LNHDA and CDR2 is SQIVND (reference sequence). CDR3 coding DNA: TGTGCCAGTCAGGGTTTTACGAACACTGAAGCTTTCTTT. The encoded protein is CASQGFTNTEAFF.

The rearrangement links TRBV5-1 to TRBJ2-7; D is unclear. The V end lost 7 bases, the J end lost 6 bases, and 23 bases lay between the germline ends. The CDR3 length is 15 residues. Germline V gives CDR1 SGHRS, CDR2 YFSETQ. The CDR3 reads CASFPFPTEGSEQYF. The CDR3, as DNA: TGCGCCAGCTTCCCCTTTCCAACCGAAGGGTCCGAGCAGTACTTC.

The table lists this clone with a count of one. The V gene is TRBV27, the J gene TRBJ2-5, with D perhaps matching TRBD2 (7 bases). This CDR3 spans 14 amino acids. V dropped 4 bases and J dropped 1 base, with 10 bases sitting between them. Germline CDR1 reads MNHEY; CDR2 reads SMNVEV (reference sequence). CDR3: CASSYGGPQETQYF. The DNA of the CDR3 is TGTGCCAGCAGTTACGGGGGGCCCCAAGAGACCCAGTACTTC.

This chain links TRBV6-5 with TRBJ2-3; D is possibly TRBD1 or TRBD2 (6 bases each). V shed 4 bases and J shed 2 bases, with 16 bases lying between them. Germline loops: CDR1 MNHEY, CDR2 SVGAGI. The CDR3 consists of 16 residues. The CDR3 region is CASSLLMGGHTDTQYF. DNA for the CDR3: TGTGCCAGCAGTTTACTCATGGGGGGCCACACAGATACGCAGTATTTT.

In its sample, this clone was seen many times. The chain has TRBV27 and TRBJ2-7; 11 nucleotides align to TRBD1. The CDR3 is made up of 13 amino acids. The trim removed 6 bases at V and 2 bases at J, leaving 0 bases unmatched. Germline CDR1 and CDR2: MNHEY and SMNVEV (reference sequence). The CDR3 reads CASRGQGAYEQYF. CDR3 nucleotide sequence: TGTGCCAGCAGGGGACAGGGGGCCTACGAGCAGTACTTC.

The V gene is TRBV5-1, the J gene TRBJ1-4; tentative D call: TRBD1 (6 bases). The CDR3 has 15 residues. Looked up from germline, CDR1 is SGHRS and CDR2 is YFSETQ. Deletions cut 3 bases from V and 2 bases from J, with 11 bases between. In DNA form, the CDR3 reads TGCGCCAGCAGCTCGTTGGGGGCGACTAATGAAAAACTGTTTTTT. Translation: CASSSLGATNEKLFF.

This rearrangement joins TRBV11-1 to TRBJ2-7; D is unresolved. The CDR3 totals 14 residues. Trimming stripped 3 bases from V and 4 bases from J, with 13 bases between. Germline assignment: CDR1 SGHAT and CDR2 FQDESV (reference sequence). The CDR3 region is CASSLRPGEYEQYF. In DNA form, the CDR3 reads TGTGCCAGCAGCTTGAGACCCGGAGAGTACGAGCAGTACTTC.

The rearrangement joins TRBV15 to TRBJ2-4; TRBD2 matches at 7 bases. Trimming took 1 base from V and 0 from J; bases not matched to a gene: 3. Germline V gene data show CDR1 as LNHNV and CDR2 as YYDKDF (reference sequence). CDR3 size: 16 residues. In nucleotides, the CDR3 is TGTGCCACCAGCAGAGGGGCTAGCGGAGCCAAAAACATTCAGTACTTC. Translation gives CATSRGASGAKNIQYF.

V usage is TRBV6-1 and J usage is TRBJ1-2, with D possibly TRBD1 on 5 matching bases. Germline CDR1 MNHNS, CDR2 SASEGT. V was shortened by 10 bases and J by 4 bases, with 16 bases between the two germline ends. CDR3 size: 13 residues. The CDR3 DNA sequence: TGTGCCACCCGGGACCGCGTGTCCTATGGCTACACCTTC. Translation gives CATRDRVSYGYTF.

J is TRBJ1-1 and V is TRBV29-1; unclear D gene. Trimming left V 0 bases short and J 2 bases short, with 7 bases between. This CDR3 contains 13 residues. The germline V gene has CDR1 SQVTM and CDR2 ANQGSEA. CDR3 nucleotides: TGCAGCGTTGAAGAGGGCGCTAACACTGAAGCTTTCTTT. Its protein product is CSVEEGANTEAFF.

Only one count was recorded for this clone. The V gene is TRBV7-8, the J gene TRBJ2-7; 10 nucleotides align to TRBD1. Germline assignment: CDR1 SGHVS and CDR2 FQNEAQ. This CDR3 region has 13 residues. V trimming: 1 base; J trimming: 6 bases; junction bases outside the gene matches: 0. CDR3 nucleotide sequence: TGTGCCAGCAGCTTAGGGACAGGGGGCGAGCAGTACTTC. This encodes CASSLGTGGEQYF.

A few counts support this clone. The V and J genes are TRBV30 and TRBJ1-1; no clear D gene. The CDR3 runs 13 residues. Trimming took off 0 bases at V and 2 bases at J, with 7 bases between the two ends. The germline gives CDR1 GTSNPN, CDR2 SVGIG (reference sequence). CDR3 sequence reads: CAWSVTVNTEAFF. In nucleotides, the CDR3 is TGTGCCTGGAGTGTAACTGTCAACACTGAAGCTTTCTTT.

The chain employs TRBV2 and TRBJ2-7; D could derive from TRBD1 or TRBD2 (5 bases each). V dropped 4 bases and J dropped 4 bases, with 17 bases sitting between them. This CDR3 region has 15 residues. Germline V CDR1 and CDR2: SNHLY, FYNNEI. The CDR3 coding sequence is TGTGCCAGCAGTGGAGGGACGTGGCTGGGGTACGAGCAGTACTTC. This gives the protein CASSGGTWLGYEQYF.